This T cell receptor (beta chain) was sequenced in a study of shared clonotypes between healthy human individuals. Naive CD4+ cells were CD45RA-selected; the remaining cells were memory. Points on this clone: Antigen specificity is unknown.

TCRdb keeps only in-frame clones here, not all; method: immunoSEQ multiplex PCR. Of 2.3 million or so clones listed, 90% to 95% are singletons. Whole-study results and caveats: The study generally estimated greater richness for naive than memory subsets. Sharing across four donors was highest in naive CD4 (around 5%) and lowest in memory CD8 (about 0.4%).

The germline gives CDR1 SEHNR, CDR2 FQNEAQ (reference sequence). CDR3 length equals 16 residues. V lost 2 bases to trimming and J lost 7 bases; unmatched junction nucleotides: 9. The chain links TRBV7-9 to TRBJ2-1; TRBD2 agrees at 9 bases. This TCR came from a man between 18 and 29 years old in good health. Some clones in this sample may be carry-over from other donors' samples. The specimen was naive CD4+ T cells from PBMCs. Sample subset: CD45RA+ positively selected. For the CDR3, the DNA is TGTGCCAGCAGCTTACCGGGACTAGCCCTTGGGAATGAGCAGTTCTTC. It is translated as CASSLPGLALGNEQFF.